The clone carrying this T cell receptor (beta chain) was seen a handful of times. Its antigen is unidentified. This sample was included in a study of radiotherapy plus CTLA-4 blockade in lung cancer. Findings of the study overall: In blood, TCR clones derived from the tumor expanded after radiotherapy plus ipilimumab. The authors reported that early blood T cell clone dynamics, with interferon-beta, best predicted response.

From germline, CDR1 is MNHNS and CDR2 SASEGT. The CDR3 has 14 residues. Trimming removed 3 bases from V and 7 bases from J, with 15 bases in between. Profiled with immunoSEQ multiplex PCR; TCRdb holds only in-frame clones, not every one. The profile shows about 120,000 clones, about nine tenths of them singletons. The V gene is TRBV6-1, the J gene TRBJ1-1, with no clear D. The sequences come from peripheral blood, collected from a patient treated with radiotherapy plus ipilimumab. The sequence derives from a human donor with non-small cell lung cancer that progressed on radiotherapy plus ipilimumab. The CDR3 here is CASSEGGVVGEAFF. CDR3 DNA sequence: TGTGCCAGCAGTGAGGGCGGAGTTGTGGGTGAAGCTTTCTTT.